The clone carrying this T cell receptor (beta chain) was detected only once. Profiled with immunoSEQ multiplex PCR; TCRdb holds only in-frame clones, not every one. This table holds tens of thousands of clones, 94% found once. This specimen comes from a study of T cell changes during pregnancy in multiple sclerosis. The CDR3 is made up of 16 amino acids. J was trimmed by 5 bases and V by 4 bases; bases with no gene match: 14. Germline CDR1 reads SGHKS; CDR2 reads YYEKEE (reference sequence). The chain employs TRBV5-5 and TRBJ1-2, with 7 bases lining up with TRBD1. This clonotype was sampled from a female donor with multiple sclerosis, enrolled in a pregnancy study. Here the sequenced sample was CD4+ T cells from peripheral blood mononuclear cells, taken in the second trimester of pregnancy. DNA for the CDR3: TGTGCCAGCAGCCTTACCAGACAGGGCATACCTTATGGCTACACCTTC. Protein sequence: CASSLTRQGIPYGYTF.